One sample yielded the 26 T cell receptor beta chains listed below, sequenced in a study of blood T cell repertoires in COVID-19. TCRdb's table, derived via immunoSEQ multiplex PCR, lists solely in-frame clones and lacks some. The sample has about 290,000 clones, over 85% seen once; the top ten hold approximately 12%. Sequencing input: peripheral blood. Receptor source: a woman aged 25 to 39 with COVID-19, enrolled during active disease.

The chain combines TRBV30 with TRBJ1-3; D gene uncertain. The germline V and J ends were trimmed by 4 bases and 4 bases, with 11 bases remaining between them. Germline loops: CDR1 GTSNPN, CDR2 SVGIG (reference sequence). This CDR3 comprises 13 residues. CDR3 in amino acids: CAWTAAAGNTIYF. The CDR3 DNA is TGTGCCTGGACTGCGGCAGCAGGAAACACCATATATTTT.

The CDR3 is CASSITTGSTNNEQFF. The CDR3 DNA is TGTGCCAGTAGTATTACGACAGGGTCTACCAACAATGAGCAGTTCTTC. V and J are TRBV19 and TRBJ2-1; 7 bases are shared with TRBD1. The germline V gene encodes CDR1 LNHDA and CDR2 SQIVND (reference sequence). The CDR3 runs to 16 residues. The ends lost 3 bases at V and 5 bases at J; junction bases unmatched: 10.

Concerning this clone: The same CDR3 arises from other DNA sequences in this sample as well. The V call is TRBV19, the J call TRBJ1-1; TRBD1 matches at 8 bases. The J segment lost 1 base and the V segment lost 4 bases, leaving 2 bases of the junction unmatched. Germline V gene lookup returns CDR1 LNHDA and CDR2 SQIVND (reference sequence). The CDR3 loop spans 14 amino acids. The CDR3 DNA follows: TGTGCCAGTAGTACACAGGGGGGGAACACTGAAGCTTTCTTT. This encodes CASSTQGGNTEAFF. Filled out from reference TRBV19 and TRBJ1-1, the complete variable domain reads DGGITQSPKYLFRKEGQNVTLSCEQNLNHDAMYWYRQDPGQGLRLIYYSQIVNDFQKGDIAEGYSVSREKKESFPLTVTSAQKNPTAFYLCASSTQGGNTEAFFGQGTRLTVV.

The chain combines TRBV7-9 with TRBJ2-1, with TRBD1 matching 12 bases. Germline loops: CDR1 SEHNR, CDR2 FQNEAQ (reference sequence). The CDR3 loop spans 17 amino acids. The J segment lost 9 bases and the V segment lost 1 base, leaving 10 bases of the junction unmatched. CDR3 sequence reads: CASSLEVWGQGASEQFF. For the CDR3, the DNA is TGTGCCAGCAGCTTAGAGGTATGGGGACAGGGGGCCAGTGAGCAGTTCTTC.

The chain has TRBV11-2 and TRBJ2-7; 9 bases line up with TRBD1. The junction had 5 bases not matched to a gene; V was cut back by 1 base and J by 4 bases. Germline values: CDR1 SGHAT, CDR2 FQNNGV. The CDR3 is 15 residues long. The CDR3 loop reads CASSLARDREYEQYF. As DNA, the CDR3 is TGTGCCAGCAGCTTAGCCCGGGACAGGGAATACGAGCAGTACTTC.

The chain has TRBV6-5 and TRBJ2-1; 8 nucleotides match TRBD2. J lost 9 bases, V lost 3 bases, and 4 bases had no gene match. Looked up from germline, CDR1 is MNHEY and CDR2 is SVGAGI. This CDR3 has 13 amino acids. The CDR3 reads CASSYGAGGEQFF. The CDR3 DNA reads TGTGCCAGCAGTTATGGCGCGGGAGGTGAGCAGTTCTTC.

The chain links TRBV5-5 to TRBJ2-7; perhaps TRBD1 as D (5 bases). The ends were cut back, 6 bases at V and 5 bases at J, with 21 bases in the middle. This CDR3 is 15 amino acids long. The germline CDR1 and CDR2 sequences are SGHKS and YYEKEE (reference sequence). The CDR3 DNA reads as TGTGCCAGCATCTTCGGGCAGGGCGTTGCCCACGAGCAGTACTTC. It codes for CASIFGQGVAHEQYF.

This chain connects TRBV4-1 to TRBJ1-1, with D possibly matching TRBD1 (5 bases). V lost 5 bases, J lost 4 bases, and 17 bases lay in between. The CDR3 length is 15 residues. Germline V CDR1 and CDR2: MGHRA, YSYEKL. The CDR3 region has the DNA TGCGCCAGCAGCTCGTTGGGGGGTGAGGGCACTGAAGCTTTCTTT. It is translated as CASSSLGGEGTEAFF.

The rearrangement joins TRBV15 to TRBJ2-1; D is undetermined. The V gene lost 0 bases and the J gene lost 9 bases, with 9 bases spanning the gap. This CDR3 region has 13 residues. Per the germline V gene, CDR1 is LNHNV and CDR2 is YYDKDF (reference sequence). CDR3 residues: CATSRDAQSEQFF. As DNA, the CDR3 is TGTGCCACCAGCAGAGATGCACAGTCTGAGCAGTTCTTC.

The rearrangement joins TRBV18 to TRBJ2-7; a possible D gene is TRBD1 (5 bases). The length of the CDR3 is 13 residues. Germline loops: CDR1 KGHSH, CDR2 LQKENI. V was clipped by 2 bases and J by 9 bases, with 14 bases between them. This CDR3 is CASSPSATALQYF. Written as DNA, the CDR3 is TGTGCCAGCTCACCAAGTGCGACAGCTCTGCAGTACTTC.

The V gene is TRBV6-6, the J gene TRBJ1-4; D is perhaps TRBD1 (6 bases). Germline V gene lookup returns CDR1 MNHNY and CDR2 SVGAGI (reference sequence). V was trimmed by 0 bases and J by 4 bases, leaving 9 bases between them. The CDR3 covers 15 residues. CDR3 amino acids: CASSYSDRRNEKLFF. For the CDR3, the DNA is TGTGCCAGCAGTTACTCGGACAGACGTAATGAAAAACTGTTTTTT.

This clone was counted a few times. CDR3 amino acids: CASSHSPGGLLDYGYTF. CDR3 DNA sequence: TGCGCCAGCAGCCACTCACCTGGGGGGTTGTTGGACTATGGCTACACCTTC. The chain links TRBV4-1 to TRBJ1-2; perhaps TRBD1 as D (5 bases). Germline V gives CDR1 MGHRA, CDR2 YSYEKL. The CDR3 extends over 17 amino acids. V lost 3 bases, J lost 3 bases, and 20 bases lay in between.

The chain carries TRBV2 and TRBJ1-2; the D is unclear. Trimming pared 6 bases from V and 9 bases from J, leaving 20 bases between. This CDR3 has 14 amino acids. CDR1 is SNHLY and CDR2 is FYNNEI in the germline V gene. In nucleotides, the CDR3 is TGTGCCAGCAGAGCCTTTAGCGGGCAAGAGAGCTACACCTTC. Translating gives CASRAFSGQESYTF. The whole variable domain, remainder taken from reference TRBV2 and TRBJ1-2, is EPEVTQTPSHQVTQMGQEVILRCVPISNHLYFYWYRQILGQKVEFLVSFYNNEISEKSEIFDDQFSVERPDGSNFTLKIRSTKLEDSAMYFCASRAFSGQESYTFGSGTRLTVV.

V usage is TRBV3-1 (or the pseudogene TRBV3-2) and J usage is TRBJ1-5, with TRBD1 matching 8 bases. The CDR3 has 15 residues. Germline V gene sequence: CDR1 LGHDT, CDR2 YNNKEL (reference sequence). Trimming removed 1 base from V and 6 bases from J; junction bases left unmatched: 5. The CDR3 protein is CASSQAQGGSQPQHF. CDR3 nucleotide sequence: TGTGCCAGCAGCCAAGCACAGGGGGGGAGTCAGCCCCAGCATTTT.

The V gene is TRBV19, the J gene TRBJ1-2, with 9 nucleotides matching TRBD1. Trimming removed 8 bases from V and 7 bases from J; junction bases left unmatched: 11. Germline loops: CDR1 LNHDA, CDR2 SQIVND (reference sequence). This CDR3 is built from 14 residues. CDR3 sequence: CASFQPGQGLGYTF. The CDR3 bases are TGTGCCAGTTTTCAACCGGGACAGGGTCTTGGCTACACCTTC.

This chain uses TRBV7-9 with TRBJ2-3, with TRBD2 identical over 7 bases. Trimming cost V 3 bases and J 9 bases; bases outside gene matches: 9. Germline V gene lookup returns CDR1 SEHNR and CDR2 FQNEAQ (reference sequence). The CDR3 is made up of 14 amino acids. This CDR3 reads CASSFQLSGGTQYF. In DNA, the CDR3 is TGTGCCAGCAGCTTCCAGCTATCCGGGGGGACGCAGTATTTT. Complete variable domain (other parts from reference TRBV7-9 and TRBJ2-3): DTGVSQNPRHKITKRGQNVTFRCDPISEHNRLYWYRQTLGQGPEFLTYFQNEAQLEKSRLLSDRFSAERPKGSFSTLEIQRTEQGDSAMYLCASSFQLSGGTQYFGPGTRLTVL.

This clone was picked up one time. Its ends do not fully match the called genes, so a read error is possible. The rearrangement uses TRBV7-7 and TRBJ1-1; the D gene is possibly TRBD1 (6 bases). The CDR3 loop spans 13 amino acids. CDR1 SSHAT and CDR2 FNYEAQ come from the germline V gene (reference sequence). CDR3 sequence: CASSLTRDTEAFF. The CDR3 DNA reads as TGTGCCAGCAGCTTAACCCGGGACACAGAAGCTTTCTTT.

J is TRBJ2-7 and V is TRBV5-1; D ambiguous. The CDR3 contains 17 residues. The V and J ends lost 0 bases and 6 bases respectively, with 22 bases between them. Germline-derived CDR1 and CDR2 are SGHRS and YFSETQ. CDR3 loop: CASSLESMHFIRGEQYF. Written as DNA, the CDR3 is TGCGCCAGCAGCTTGGAGAGTATGCACTTTATTCGAGGCGAGCAGTACTTC.

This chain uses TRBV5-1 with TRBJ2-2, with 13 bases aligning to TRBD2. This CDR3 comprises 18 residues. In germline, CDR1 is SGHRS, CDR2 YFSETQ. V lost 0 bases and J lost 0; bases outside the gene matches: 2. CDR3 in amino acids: CASSLGLAGGSNTGELFF. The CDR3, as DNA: TGCGCCAGCAGCTTGGGACTAGCGGGGGGATCGAACACCGGGGAGCTGTTTTTT. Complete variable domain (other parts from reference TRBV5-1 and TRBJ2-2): KAGVTQTPRYLIKTRGQQVTLSCSPISGHRSVSWYQQTPGQGLQFLFEYFSETQRNKGNFPGRFSGRQFSNSRSEMNVSTLELGDSALYLCASSLGLAGGSNTGELFFGEGSRLTVL.

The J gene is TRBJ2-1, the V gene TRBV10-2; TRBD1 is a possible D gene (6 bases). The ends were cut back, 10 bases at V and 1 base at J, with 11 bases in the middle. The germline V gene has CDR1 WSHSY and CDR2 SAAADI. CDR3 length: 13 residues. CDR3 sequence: CATSGQSYNEQFF. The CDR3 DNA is TGCGCCACCTCGGGACAATCCTACAATGAGCAGTTCTTC.

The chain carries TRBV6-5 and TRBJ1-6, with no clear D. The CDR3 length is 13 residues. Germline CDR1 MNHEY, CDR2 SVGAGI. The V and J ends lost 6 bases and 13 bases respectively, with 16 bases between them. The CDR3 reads CASRRGSLSPLHF. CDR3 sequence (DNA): TGTGCCAGCAGAAGAGGGAGCCTCTCGCCCCTCCACTTT.

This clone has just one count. The CDR3 DNA reads as TGTGCCAGCAGCATTACGGCGGGTTCCTACGAGCAGTACTTC. It translates to CASSITAGSYEQYF. V and J are TRBV5-5 and TRBJ2-7, with TRBD2 as a possible D gene (5 bases). The CDR3 runs 14 residues. V shed 4 bases and J shed 1 base, with 12 bases lying between them. Germline V gene lookup returns CDR1 SGHKS and CDR2 YYEKEE (reference sequence). Full variable domain (rest looked up from reference TRBV5-5 and TRBJ2-7): DAGVTQSPTHLIKTRGQQVTLRCSPISGHKSVSWYQQVLGQGPQFIFQYYEKEERGRGNFPDRFSARQFPNYSSELNVNALLLGDSALYLCASSITAGSYEQYFGPGTRLTVT.

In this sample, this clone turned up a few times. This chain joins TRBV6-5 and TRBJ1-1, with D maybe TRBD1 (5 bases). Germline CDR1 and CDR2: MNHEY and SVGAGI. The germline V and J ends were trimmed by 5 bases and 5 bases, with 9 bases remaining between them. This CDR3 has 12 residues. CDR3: CASSTGPTEAFF. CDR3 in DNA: TGTGCCAGCAGTACAGGCCCGACTGAAGCTTTCTTT.

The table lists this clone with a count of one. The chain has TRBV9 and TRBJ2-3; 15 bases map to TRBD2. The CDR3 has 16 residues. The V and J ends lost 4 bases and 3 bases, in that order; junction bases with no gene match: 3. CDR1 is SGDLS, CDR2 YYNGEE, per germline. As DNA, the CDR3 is TGTGCCAGCAGCCAGGGACTAGCGGGGGGTACAGATACGCAGTATTTT. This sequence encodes CASSQGLAGGTDTQYF.

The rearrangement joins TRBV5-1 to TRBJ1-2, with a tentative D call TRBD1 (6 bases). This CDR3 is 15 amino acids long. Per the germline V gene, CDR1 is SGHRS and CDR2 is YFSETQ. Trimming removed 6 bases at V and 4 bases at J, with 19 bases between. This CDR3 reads CASNLGTSVAYGYTF. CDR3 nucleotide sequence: TGCGCCAGCAACCTCGGGACAAGTGTAGCCTATGGCTACACCTTC.

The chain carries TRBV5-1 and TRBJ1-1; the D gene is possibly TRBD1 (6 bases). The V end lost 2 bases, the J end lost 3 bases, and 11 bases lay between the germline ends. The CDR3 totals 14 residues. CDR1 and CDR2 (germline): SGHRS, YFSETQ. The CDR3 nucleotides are TGCGCCAGCAGCTTAGGGGGACGGGACACTGAAGCTTTCTTT. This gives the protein CASSLGGRDTEAFF.